This record looks at one T cell receptor (beta chain) sequence and its context. The same CDR3 can be traced to other DNA sequences in this sample. Sequenced by immunoSEQ multiplex PCR; TCRdb stores in-frame clones only, minus some. The table lists about 150,000 clones, about 87% of them singletons. The data were obtained in a study of blood T cell repertoires in COVID-19. V shed 6 bases and J shed 4 bases, with 6 bases lying between them. The CDR3 runs to 11 residues. The germline V gene encodes CDR1 SGHDN and CDR2 FVKESK. V gene TRBV14 combines with J gene TRBJ2-5; unclear D gene. This TCR was recovered from a human donor with COVID-19, enrolled during active disease. The donor label of this sample is uncertain. Sequenced sample: peripheral blood. The CDR3 sequence: CASSSGETQYF. For the CDR3, the DNA is TGTGCCAGCAGTTCCGGAGAGACCCAGTACTTC.